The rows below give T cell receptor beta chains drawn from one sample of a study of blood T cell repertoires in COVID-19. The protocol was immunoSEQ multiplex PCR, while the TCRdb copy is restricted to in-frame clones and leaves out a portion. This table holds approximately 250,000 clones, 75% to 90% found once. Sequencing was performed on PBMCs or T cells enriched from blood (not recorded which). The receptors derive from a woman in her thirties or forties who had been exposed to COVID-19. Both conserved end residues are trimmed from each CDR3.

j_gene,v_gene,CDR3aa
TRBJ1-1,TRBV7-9,ASSLGEGGLAF
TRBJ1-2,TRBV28,ASSLLDTSYGYT
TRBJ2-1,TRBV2,ASSEALGTGSDEQF
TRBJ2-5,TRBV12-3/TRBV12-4,ASSSGQGIWY
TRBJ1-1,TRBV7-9,ASSLDQGAEAF
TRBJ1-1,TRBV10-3,AITGGSGTEAF
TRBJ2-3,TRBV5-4,ASSLGPGLAGGPSDTQY
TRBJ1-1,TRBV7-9,ASSLTGATGTEAF
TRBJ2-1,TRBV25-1,ASTPGQGYNEQF
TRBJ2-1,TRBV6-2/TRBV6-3,ASSFLGGEQF
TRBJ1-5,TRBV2,ASREGSSRNQPQH
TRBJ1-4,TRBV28,ASSFTRDTGKLF
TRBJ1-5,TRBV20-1,SASNRDRFYQPQH
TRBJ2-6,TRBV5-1,ASSSFPGANVLT
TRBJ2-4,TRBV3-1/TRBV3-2,ASSSGVTSGRGRAKNIQY
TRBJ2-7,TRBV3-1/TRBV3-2,ASSPQKPVGGYEQY
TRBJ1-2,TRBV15,ATSRENYGYT
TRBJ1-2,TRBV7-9,ASSPSLADYGYT
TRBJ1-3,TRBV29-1,SVRGSGNTIY
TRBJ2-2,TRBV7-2,ASSLVGDFNTGELF
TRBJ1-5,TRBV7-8,ASSPDSNQPQH
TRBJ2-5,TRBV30,AWSGGLKETQY
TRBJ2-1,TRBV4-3,ASSQDLAGGNEQF
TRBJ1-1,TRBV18,ASSPQQGLNTEAF
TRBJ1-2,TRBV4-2,ASSQEEVRSYGYT
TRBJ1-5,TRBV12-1,ASSQNQPQH
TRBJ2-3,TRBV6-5,ASRDRVTDTQY
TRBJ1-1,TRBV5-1,ASSITGGGEAF
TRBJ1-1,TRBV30,AWNRGRNTEAF
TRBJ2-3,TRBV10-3,AIRGPGQGTDTQY
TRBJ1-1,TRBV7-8,ASSPYNTEAF
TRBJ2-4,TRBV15,ATSMVGGLAGNIAKNIQY
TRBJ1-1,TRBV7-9,ASSLGAGGENTEAF
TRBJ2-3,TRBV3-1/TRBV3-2,ASSPRDFTDTQY
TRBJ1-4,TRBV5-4,ASSPGQGETNEKLF
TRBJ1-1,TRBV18,ASSPAATPQALNTEAF
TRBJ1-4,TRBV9,ASSETDRPNEKLF
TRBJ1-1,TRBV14,ASSLLLNTEAF
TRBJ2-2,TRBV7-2,ASRRTGELF
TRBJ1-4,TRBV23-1,ASSQTGQTGRDEKLF
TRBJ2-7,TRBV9,ASSINPGQGDEQY
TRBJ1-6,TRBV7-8,ASYKDWYMGSYNSPLH
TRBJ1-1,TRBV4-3,ASSLGAGNTEAF
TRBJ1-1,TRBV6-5,ASAQERNTEAF
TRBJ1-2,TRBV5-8,ASSSRGRGYT
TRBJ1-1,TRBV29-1,SVDVRGFDTEAF
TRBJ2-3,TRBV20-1,SASDTQY
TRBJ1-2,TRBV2,ASQEGQTQIYGYT
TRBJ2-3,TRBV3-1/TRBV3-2,ASSQGLVIADTQY
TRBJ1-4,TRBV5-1,ASSPTGSANEKLF
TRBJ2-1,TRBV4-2,ASSQSGGRSYNEQF
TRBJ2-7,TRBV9,ASSVVAGGPYEQY